Listed below are T cell receptor beta chains from one sample, sequenced in a study of blood T cell repertoires in COVID-19. Measured with immunoSEQ multiplex PCR; TCRdb has only the in-frame clones, and not every one. The sample contains some 180,000 clones, less than 85% of which appear only once. Material: peripheral blood. The receptor source for this set is a man aged 50-60 years who had recovered from COVID-19. Each CDR3 is given with its conserved first and last residue. The order of the fields is V gene, D gene, J gene, clone size, CDR3 DNA, CDR3 protein. A D gene is named only where the DNA matches it firmly. Size tells how often a clone was seen (once, few, many) or the class of an expanded clone, and some rows leave it out.

v_call: TRBV29-1
d_call: TRBD2
j_call: TRBJ2-3
clone_size: NA
cdr3_nt: TGCAGCGTTGAGTCCCCCCGGGAGGGCCAATCAGATACGCAGTATTTT
cdr3_aa: CSVESPREGQSDTQYF

v_call: TRBV27
d_call: TRBD1
j_call: TRBJ1-6
clone_size: few
cdr3_nt: TGTGCCAGCAGTGATAGACAGGGGGGTTTTCGGGCCCTCCACTTT
cdr3_aa: CASSDRQGGFRALHF

v_call: TRBV29-1
d_call: TRBD1
j_call: TRBJ2-5
clone_size: NA
cdr3_nt: TGCAGCGTCGGGAGGACAGGGGAGGGGACCCAGTACTTC
cdr3_aa: CSVGRTGEGTQYF

v_call: TRBV19
d_call: NA
j_call: TRBJ1-4
clone_size: NA
cdr3_nt: TGTGCCAGTAGTCCCCAGTCTGCAACTAATGAAAAACTGTTTTTT
cdr3_aa: CASSPQSATNEKLFF

v_call: TRBV7-9
d_call: TRBD2
j_call: TRBJ2-2
clone_size: few
cdr3_nt: TGTGCCAGCAGCTCACAGGCGGGGGACACCGGGGAGCTGTTTTTT
cdr3_aa: CASSSQAGDTGELFF

v_call: TRBV7-8
d_call: TRBD2
j_call: TRBJ2-1
clone_size: NA
cdr3_nt: TGTGCCAGCATTGGTAGCGGGAGAATGTACAATGAGCAGTTCTTC
cdr3_aa: CASIGSGRMYNEQFF

v_call: TRBV11-2
d_call: NA
j_call: TRBJ1-2
clone_size: NA
cdr3_nt: TGTGCCAGCAGCTTAGCGGGGATGAACTATGGCTACACCTTC
cdr3_aa: CASSLAGMNYGYTF

v_call: TRBV15
d_call: NA
j_call: TRBJ1-3
clone_size: NA
cdr3_nt: TGTGCCACCAGCAGAGATTACTCGTTGGACACCATATATTTT
cdr3_aa: CATSRDYSLDTIYF

v_call: TRBV3-1/TRBV3-2
d_call: NA
j_call: TRBJ2-7
clone_size: NA
cdr3_nt: TGTGCCAGCAGCCTCCGGGGGTACGAGCAGTACTTC
cdr3_aa: CASSLRGYEQYF

v_call: TRBV11-3
d_call: TRBD1
j_call: TRBJ1-4
clone_size: NA
cdr3_nt: TGTGCCAGCAGCTTATATGACAGGGTCTACGAAAAACTGTTTTTT
cdr3_aa: CASSLYDRVYEKLFF